These T cell receptor beta chains were read from a single sample in a study of OX40 agonist ivuxolimab in advanced cancers. Here immunoSEQ multiplex PCR was the method, and the copy in TCRdb shows in-frame clones only, minus some. Of about 26,000 clones listed, about 87% are singletons. Sequencing used CD4+ or CD8+ T cells sorted from blood, obtained in a trial of the OX40 agonist ivuxolimab. These receptors all come from an adult with an advanced solid tumor such as melanoma, head and neck, liver or kidney cancer. Each CDR3 is given with its conserved first and last residue. The D gene is left open where the match is weak. The size entry is marked missing in some rows and otherwise reads once, few, many or a size class.

CDR3,DNA,J,V,size,length,D
CASSLTGLANQPQHF,TGTGCCAGCAGTTTAACCGGCCTGGCGAATCAGCCCCAGCATTTT,TRBJ1-5,TRBV27,.,15,.
CASSAGLTGYNEQFF,TGTGCCAGCAGCGCGGGACTGACGGGGTACAATGAGCAGTTCTTC,TRBJ2-1,TRBV7-9,.,15,.
CAISESQGAAGELFF,TGTGCCATCAGTGAGTCTCAGGGGGCCGCCGGGGAGCTGTTTTTT,TRBJ2-2,TRBV10-3,.,15,TRBD1
CASSNDRGKETQYF,TGTGCCAGCAGCAATGACAGGGGAAAGGAGACCCAGTACTTC,TRBJ2-5,TRBV6-5,.,14,TRBD1
CASSFTGTANEQFF,TGCGCCAGCAGCTTTACGGGGACTGCCAATGAGCAGTTCTTC,TRBJ2-1,TRBV5-1,.,14,.
CASTDTGGEGQPQHF,TGTGCCAGCACTGATACAGGGGGAGAGGGTCAGCCCCAGCATTTT,TRBJ1-5,TRBV28,once,15,TRBD1
CASSFETQYF,TGTGCCAGCAGTTTTGAGACCCAGTACTTC,TRBJ2-5,TRBV6-5,.,10,.
CASSPEDRWPLSGELFF,TGTGCCAGCTCACCTGAGGACAGGTGGCCGTTGTCCGGGGAGCTGTTTTTT,TRBJ2-2,TRBV18,.,17,TRBD1
CASSPLTGITYEQYF,TGTGCCAGTAGTCCACTGACAGGGATAACCTACGAGCAGTACTTC,TRBJ2-7,TRBV19,medium-sized,15,TRBD1
CASSEGSLTQSRANVLTF,TGTGCCAGCAGTGAAGGTAGCTTGACACAAAGTCGGGCCAACGTCCTGACTTTC,TRBJ2-6,TRBV28,.,18,.
CASSVATGTYEQYF,TGTGCCAGCAGCGTAGCTACTGGAACCTACGAGCAGTACTTC,TRBJ2-7,TRBV9,.,14,.
CASSRGVAGGLGETQYF,TGTGCCAGCAGTCGGGGGGTAGCGGGAGGGCTTGGGGAGACCCAGTACTTC,TRBJ2-5,TRBV27,.,17,TRBD2
CASSLGLAGAYEQYF,TGTGCCAGCAGCTTAGGGCTAGCGGGGGCCTACGAGCAGTACTTC,TRBJ2-7,TRBV7-2,.,15,TRBD2
CSVEGDRSYNEQFF,TGCAGCGTTGAAGGAGACAGGTCCTACAATGAGCAGTTCTTC,TRBJ2-1,TRBV29-1,.,14,.
CASSVDGAGGETQYF,TGTGCCAGCAGCGTAGATGGAGCGGGAGGAGAGACCCAGTACTTC,TRBJ2-5,TRBV9,.,15,TRBD2
CASSLATSGSLYEQYF,TGTGCCAGTAGCCTTGCGACTAGCGGGAGCCTCTACGAGCAGTACTTC,TRBJ2-7,TRBV19,few,16,TRBD2
CASSKAGWVSYEQYF,TGTGCCAGTAGTAAAGCGGGCTGGGTTTCCTACGAGCAGTACTTC,TRBJ2-7,TRBV19,.,15,.
CASIPSGGVYEQYF,TGTGCCAGCATCCCATCAGGCGGGGTCTACGAGCAGTACTTC,TRBJ2-7,TRBV28,.,14,.
CASRDRVYEQYF,TGTGCCAGCAGGGACAGGGTCTACGAGCAGTACTTC,TRBJ2-7,TRBV6-5,few,12,TRBD1
CASSRTGGFYNEQFF,TGTGCCAGCAGCCGGACAGGGGGGTTTTACAATGAGCAGTTCTTC,TRBJ2-1,TRBV5-8,once,15,TRBD1
CASSPHREVSYEQYF,TGTGCCAGCAGCCCCCACAGGGAGGTATCCTACGAGCAGTACTTC,TRBJ2-7,TRBV7-9,.,15,.
CASSLGLAGQETQYF,TGTGCCAGCAGCTTGGGACTAGCGGGACAAGAGACCCAGTACTTC,TRBJ2-5,TRBV11-2,.,15,TRBD2
CASSLAGQGLTEAFF,TGTGCCAGCAGCTTAGCTGGACAGGGGCTTACTGAAGCTTTCTTT,TRBJ1-1,TRBV7-9,few,15,TRBD1
CGVEASDSYEQYF,TGCGGGGTCGAGGCTAGCGATTCCTACGAGCAGTACTTC,TRBJ2-7,TRBV29-1,.,13,.
CASSLEGRTAYEQYF,TGTGCCAGCAGCTTAGAGGGCAGGACGGCTTACGAGCAGTACTTC,TRBJ2-7,TRBV7-9,.,15,.
CASSFSTGDGYTF,TGTGCCAGCAGTTTCTCTACCGGGGACGGCTACACCTTC,TRBJ1-2,TRBV6-5,.,13,.
CASSKGLGEKLFF,TGTGCCAGTAGTAAGGGGTTGGGAGAAAAACTGTTTTTT,TRBJ1-4,TRBV19,.,13,.
CASSQGRGGQPQHF,TGCGCCAGCAGCCAAGGGAGGGGAGGTCAGCCCCAGCATTTT,TRBJ1-5,TRBV4-1,few,14,.
CASSLNEGPYEQYF,TGTGCCAGCAGCTTGAATGAAGGGCCCTACGAGCAGTACTTC,TRBJ2-7,TRBV7-8,medium-sized,14,.
CASRYLAQSLLTDTQYF,TGTGCCAGCAGGTACTTAGCCCAAAGTCTTCTCACAGATACGCAGTATTTT,TRBJ2-3,TRBV2,.,17,.
CASSYSTSGTNYEQYF,TGTGCCAGCAGTTACTCGACTAGCGGGACTAACTACGAGCAGTACTTC,TRBJ2-7,TRBV6-5,medium-sized,16,TRBD2
CSVEEGMAYGYTF,TGCAGCGTTGAAGAGGGTATGGCCTATGGCTACACCTTC,TRBJ1-2,TRBV29-1,.,13,.
CATKIIGSYEQYF,TGTGCCACCAAAATCATCGGGAGCTACGAGCAGTACTTC,TRBJ2-7,TRBV6-1,.,13,.
CASSLNSGSSTGELFF,TGTGCCAGCAGCTTGAATAGCGGGAGTTCGACCGGGGAGCTGTTTTTT,TRBJ2-2,TRBV7-9,few,16,TRBD2
CASSSGTRRDSTQYF,TGTGCCAGCAGCTCTGGGACGCGGCGGGACTCGACCCAGTACTTC,TRBJ2-5,TRBV7-3,.,15,.
CASSVGENVPSYEQYF,TGTGCCAGCAGCGTAGGGGAGAACGTTCCCTCCTACGAGCAGTACTTC,TRBJ2-7,TRBV9,few,16,.
CSAVWGGEAFF,TGCAGTGCCGTATGGGGCGGTGAAGCTTTCTTT,TRBJ1-1,TRBV20-1,.,11,.
CASSFWTSASYEQYF,TGTGCCAGCAGCTTTTGGACTAGCGCCTCCTACGAGCAGTACTTC,TRBJ2-7,TRBV7-8,once,15,TRBD2
CASQEAGYYEQYF,TGTGCCAGCCAGGAAGCGGGTTACTACGAGCAGTACTTC,TRBJ2-7,TRBV13,.,13,.
CASSIQGIGYNEQFF,TGTGCCAGTAGTATTCAGGGTATAGGCTATAATGAGCAGTTCTTC,TRBJ2-1,TRBV19,.,15,.
CACLYLNTEAFF,TGTGCCTGCTTATATCTCAACACTGAAGCTTTCTTT,TRBJ1-1,TRBV30,.,12,.
CAISESAGGPVDTGELFF,TGTGCCATCAGTGAGTCGGCGGGGGGGCCGGTCGACACCGGGGAGCTGTTTTTT,TRBJ2-2,TRBV10-3,.,18,TRBD2
CASSIGNPRHYGYTF,TGTGCCAGTAGTATAGGGAACCCAAGACACTATGGCTACACCTTC,TRBJ1-2,TRBV19,few,15,.
CASSFGQGANEQYF,TGTGCCAGCAGCTTTGGACAGGGGGCTAACGAGCAGTACTTC,TRBJ2-7,TRBV5-6,.,14,TRBD1
CASSAGVGYTF,TGTGCCAGCAGTGCAGGGGTTGGCTACACCTTC,TRBJ1-2,TRBV9,medium-sized,11,.
CASSTGNYEQYF,TGTGCCAGCAGCACCGGAAACTACGAGCAGTACTTC,TRBJ2-7,TRBV9,.,12,.
CATSRDNGDYEQYF,TGTGCCACCAGCAGAGATAATGGGGATTACGAGCAGTACTTC,TRBJ2-7,TRBV15,medium-sized,14,.
CASSPLPGLFTDTQYF,TGCGCCAGCAGTCCTCTCCCGGGACTTTTCACAGATACGCAGTATTTT,TRBJ2-3,TRBV10-1,.,16,.
CASSLGVDEQFF,TGTGCCAGTAGTTTAGGGGTTGATGAGCAGTTCTTC,TRBJ2-1,TRBV19,.,12,.
CAGRGPMNTEAFF,TGTGCCGGCAGGGGACCGATGAACACTGAAGCTTTCTTT,TRBJ1-1,TRBV7-9,.,13,.
CSVSRGIGSYNEQFF,TGCAGCGTTTCTAGAGGTATCGGCTCCTACAATGAGCAGTTCTTC,TRBJ2-1,TRBV29-1,.,15,.
CASSLEALREGDEQYF,TGTGCCAGCAGCTTAGAAGCTTTGCGGGAGGGCGACGAGCAGTACTTC,TRBJ2-7,TRBV7-9,.,16,TRBD2
CASSVFTENTGELFF,TGTGCCAGCAGCGTATTTACAGAGAACACCGGGGAGCTGTTTTTT,TRBJ2-2,TRBV9,.,15,.
CASRGLAYEQFF,TGTGCCTCCCGAGGACTAGCGTATGAGCAGTTCTTC,TRBJ2-1,TRBV9,.,12,TRBD2
CSVEEEDTEAFF,TGCAGCGTTGAAGAGGAGGACACTGAAGCTTTCTTT,TRBJ1-1,TRBV29-1,once,12,.
CAISQTRTGGTDTQYF,TGTGCCATCAGCCAAACTCGGACAGGGGGCACAGATACGCAGTATTTT,TRBJ2-3,TRBV10-3,once,16,TRBD1